This TCR beta chain stems from a study of blood T cell repertoires in COVID-19. Study in general: The origin of the acute and convalescent COVID-19 samples was the United States, Italy and Spain. Nucleic acid was either cDNA or gDNA, and it came from T cells, B-cell-depleted T cells, or PBMCs.

The germline gives CDR1 LGHDT, CDR2 YNNKEL (reference sequence). CDR3 length equals 14 residues. The V and J ends lost 4 bases and 6 bases, in that order; junction bases with no gene match: 4. Per the authors' pipeline: Reference gene primer amplification gave estimated nucleated cell counts. Profiling relied on immunoSEQ multiplex PCR, and the TCRdb table lists in-frame clones only, not all of them. The V and J calls and clone size were taken over from that table, and D and trimming were inferred from the DNA. This repertoire shows some 160,000 clones, roughly 77% found once; its top ten account for roughly 4.3%.

The TCR was taken from a man in his 60s with acute or convalescent COVID-19. The chain combines TRBV3-1 (or the pseudogene TRBV3-2) with TRBJ1-1; 11 bases map to TRBD1. Sequencing was carried out using peripheral blood. In DNA, the CDR3 is TGTGCCAGCAGCCCTCGGACAGGGGGCTCTGAAGCTTTCTTT. It is translated as CASSPRTGGSEAFF.